The rows below give T cell receptor beta chains drawn from one sample of a study of T cell repertoires in cytomegalovirus infection. No cognate antigen is known for these TCRs. TCRdb fed the reads into MiXCR, producing one record per CDR3 protein. Among some 120,000 distinct CDR3 sequences listed, around 9.1% were seen once. What was sequenced was PBMCs, sequenced either directly or after in vitro stimulation (not recorded which). The receptors originated from a human donor in good health (CMV status not recorded). Some clones in this sample may be carry-over from other donors' samples. Each CDR3 is given with its conserved first and last residue. The order of the fields is V gene, J gene, CDR3 protein.

>TRBV27|TRBJ2-7
CASGDRPHEQYF
>TRBV7-2|TRBJ1-5
CASSVNSQSNQPQHF
>TRBV7-2|TRBJ2-3
CASKIVGGSTDTQYF
>TRBV4-1|TRBJ1-1
CASSQVGPRTEAFF
>TRBV27|TRBJ1-5
CASSPKPRDKQWDSNQPQHF
>TRBV7-2|TRBJ1-2
CASSLDPGGRWGYTF
>TRBV15|TRBJ1-4
CATSRGQQGGSEKLFF
>TRBV7-6|TRBJ2-5
CASSFTQSAQETQYF
>TRBV6-2/TRBV6-3|TRBJ2-5
CASSSPQTIAGEETQYF
>TRBV7-2|TRBJ1-2
CASSLLQGAGYTF
>TRBV4-1|TRBJ1-1
CASSQDLSGTGNTEAFF
>TRBV27|TRBJ1-2
CASSRGQGVVYGYTF
>TRBV7-9|TRBJ2-1
CASSPGVREQFF
>TRBV30|TRBJ2-1
CAWTFGSGNEQFF
>TRBV28|TRBJ1-2
CASSGQGRTNYGYTF
>TRBV4-3|TRBJ1-3
CASSQGASGNTIYF
>TRBV20-1|TRBJ1-6
CSAPRQGPSSYNSPLHF
>TRBV15|TRBJ2-1
CATSRTSRQNNEQFF
>TRBV12-3/TRBV12-4|TRBJ1-4
CASSLGQGKGANEKLFF
>TRBV9|TRBJ2-5
CASSARLAGASAQYF
>TRBV4-2|TRBJ2-3
CASSQRGLSLSTDTQYF
>TRBV6-1|TRBJ2-5
CASSADGWETQYF
>TRBV12-3/TRBV12-4|TRBJ2-4
CASSISPGNIQYF
>TRBV7-2|TRBJ1-2
CASSLAMTGQGGYTF
>TRBV28|TRBJ2-3
CASSLGLSPDTQYF
>TRBV15|TRBJ2-5
CATSRESLAGKETQYF
>TRBV28|TRBJ2-3
CASRGPAVYTQYF
>TRBV3-1|TRBJ2-1
CASSNYNEQFF
>TRBV29-1|TRBJ2-7
CSVGRSYEQYF
>TRBV12-3/TRBV12-4|TRBJ1-6
CASSLAGFNSPLHF
>TRBV6-1|TRBJ2-1
CASSEALHNEQFF
>TRBV7-7|TRBJ2-1
CASSLGTSGLNEQFF
>TRBV7-9|TRBJ1-1
CASSKFMNTEAFF
>TRBV2|TRBJ2-1
CASSNRDRGVDEQFF
>TRBV19|TRBJ1-4
CASSYFVDTANEKLFF
>TRBV28|TRBJ1-2
CASSTTGFGFSGYTF
>TRBV6-2/TRBV6-3|TRBJ2-1
CASSYGGKKQFF
>TRBV29-1|TRBJ1-1
CSVVFYGRRNTEAFF
>TRBV24-1|TRBJ1-5
CATSARQINQPQHF
>TRBV7-6|TRBJ2-1
CASSLGRTGRTMSSLRGKENEQFF
>TRBV7-2|TRBJ2-5
CASSSYSREETQYF
>TRBV27|TRBJ1-6
CASSLAPDRARYNSPLHF
>TRBV12-3/TRBV12-4|TRBJ1-5
CASRADYSNQPQHF
>TRBV19|TRBJ2-1
CASSSGGPRNEQFF
>TRBV5-4|TRBJ1-1
CASSQGDRGLNTEAFF
>TRBV19|TRBJ1-5
CASSILGGPQHF
>TRBV19|TRBJ1-1
CASSVIKNTEAFF
>TRBV12-5|TRBJ1-1
CASAIGQNTEAFF
>TRBV7-2|TRBJ2-1
CASTLEGSRYNEQFF
>TRBV6-2/TRBV6-3|TRBJ2-6
CASSYVPSGANVLTF
>TRBV12-3/TRBV12-4|TRBJ1-5
CASSLERASNQPQHF
>TRBV19|TRBJ1-4
CASSRQGRREEKLFF